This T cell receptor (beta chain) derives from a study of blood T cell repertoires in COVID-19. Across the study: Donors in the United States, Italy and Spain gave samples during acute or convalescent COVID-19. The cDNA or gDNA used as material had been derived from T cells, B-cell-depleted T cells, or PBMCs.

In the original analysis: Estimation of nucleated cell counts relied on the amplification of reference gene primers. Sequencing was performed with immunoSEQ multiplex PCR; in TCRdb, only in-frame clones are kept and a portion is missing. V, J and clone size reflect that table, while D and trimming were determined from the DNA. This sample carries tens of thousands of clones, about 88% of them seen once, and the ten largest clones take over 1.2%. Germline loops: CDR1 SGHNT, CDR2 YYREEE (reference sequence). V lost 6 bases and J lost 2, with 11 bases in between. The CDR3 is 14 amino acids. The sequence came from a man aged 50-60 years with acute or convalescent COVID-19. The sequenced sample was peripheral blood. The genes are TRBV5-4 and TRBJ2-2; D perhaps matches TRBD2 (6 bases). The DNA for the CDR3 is TGTGCCAGCACGGGTAGCGGAAACACCGGGGAGCTGTTTTTT. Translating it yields CASTGSGNTGELFF.